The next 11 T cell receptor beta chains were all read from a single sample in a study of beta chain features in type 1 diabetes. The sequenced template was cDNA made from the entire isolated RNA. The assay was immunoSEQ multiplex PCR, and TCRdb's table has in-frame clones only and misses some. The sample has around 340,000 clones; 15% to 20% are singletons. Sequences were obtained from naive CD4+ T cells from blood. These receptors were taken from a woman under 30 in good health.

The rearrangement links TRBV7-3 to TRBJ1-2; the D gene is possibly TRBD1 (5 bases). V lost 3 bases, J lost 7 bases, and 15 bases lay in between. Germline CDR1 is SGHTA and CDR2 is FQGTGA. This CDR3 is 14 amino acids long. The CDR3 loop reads CASSLGRGLGGYTF. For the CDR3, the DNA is TGTGCCAGCAGCTTGGGGCGGGGCCTGGGTGGCTACACCTTC.

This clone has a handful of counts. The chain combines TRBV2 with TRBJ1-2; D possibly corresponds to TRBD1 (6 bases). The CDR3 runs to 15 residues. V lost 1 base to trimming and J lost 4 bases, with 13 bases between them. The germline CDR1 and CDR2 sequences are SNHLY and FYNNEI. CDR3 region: CASSEEGGKGYGYTF. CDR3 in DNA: TGTGCCAGCAGTGAAGAAGGGGGTAAGGGCTATGGCTACACCTTC.

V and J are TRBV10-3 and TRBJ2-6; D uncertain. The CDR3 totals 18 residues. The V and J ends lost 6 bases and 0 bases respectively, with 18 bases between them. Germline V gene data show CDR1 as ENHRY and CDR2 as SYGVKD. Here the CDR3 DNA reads TGTGCCATCAGAGAAGCGACGGTTAGGAGCTCTGGGGCCAACGTCCTGACTTTC. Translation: CAIREATVRSSGANVLTF.

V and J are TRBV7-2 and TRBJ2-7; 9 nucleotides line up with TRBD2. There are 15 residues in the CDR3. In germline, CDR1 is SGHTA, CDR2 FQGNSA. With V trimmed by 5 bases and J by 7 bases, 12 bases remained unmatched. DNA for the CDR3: TGTGCCAGCAGCCGAGGAGGGCTAGCGGGGCGAGAGCAGTACTTC. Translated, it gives CASSRGGLAGREQYF.

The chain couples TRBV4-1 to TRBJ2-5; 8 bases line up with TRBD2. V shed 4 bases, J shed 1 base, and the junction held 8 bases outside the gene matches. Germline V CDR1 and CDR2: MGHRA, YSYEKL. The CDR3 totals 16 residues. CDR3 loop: CASSLGSGGFQETQYF. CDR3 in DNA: TGCGCCAGCAGCCTCGGAAGCGGGGGCTTCCAAGAGACCCAGTACTTC.

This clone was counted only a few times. The CDR3 here is CASSLNGKETQYF. The CDR3 DNA reads as TGTGCCAGCAGCTTAAACGGGAAAGAGACCCAGTACTTC. This sequence joins TRBV7-3 and TRBJ2-5; maybe TRBD2 (5 bases). This CDR3 is 13 amino acids long. Per germline, CDR1 SGHTA and CDR2 FQGTGA. The V end lost 1 base, the J end lost 3 bases, and 6 bases lay between the germline ends.

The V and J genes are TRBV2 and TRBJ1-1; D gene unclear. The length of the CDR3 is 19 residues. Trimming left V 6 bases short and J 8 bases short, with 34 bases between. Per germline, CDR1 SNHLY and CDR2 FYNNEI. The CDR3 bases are TGTGCCAGCAGGAGCCGCCGCTTCACAGAGGAAAGAGGGCTGATGGAAGCTTTCTTT. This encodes CASRSRRFTEERGLMEAFF.

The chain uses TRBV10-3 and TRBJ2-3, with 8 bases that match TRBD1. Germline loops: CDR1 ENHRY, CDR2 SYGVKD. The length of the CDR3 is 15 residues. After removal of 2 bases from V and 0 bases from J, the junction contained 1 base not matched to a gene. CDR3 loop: CAISERTGSTDTQYF. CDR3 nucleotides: TGTGCCATCAGTGAGCGGACAGGGAGCACAGATACGCAGTATTTT.

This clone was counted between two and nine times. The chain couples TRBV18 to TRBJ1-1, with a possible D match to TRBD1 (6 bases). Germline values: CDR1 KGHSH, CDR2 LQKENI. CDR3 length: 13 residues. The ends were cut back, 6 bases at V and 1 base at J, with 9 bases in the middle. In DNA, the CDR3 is TGTGCCAGCTCCGAGGGGGAGAACACTGAAGCTTTCTTT. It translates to CASSEGENTEAFF. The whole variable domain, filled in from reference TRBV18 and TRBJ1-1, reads NAGVMQNPRHLVRRRGQEARLRCSPMKGHSHVYWYRQLPEEGLKFMVYLQKENIIDESGMPKERFSAEFPKEGPSILRIQQVVRGDSAAYFCASSEGENTEAFFGQGTRLTVV.

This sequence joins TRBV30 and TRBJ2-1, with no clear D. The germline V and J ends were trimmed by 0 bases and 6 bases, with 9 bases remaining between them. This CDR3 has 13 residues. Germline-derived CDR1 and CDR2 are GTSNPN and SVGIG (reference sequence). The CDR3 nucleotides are TGTGCCTGGAGTGTACAGAGTGTCAATGAGCAGTTCTTC. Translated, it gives CAWSVQSVNEQFF.

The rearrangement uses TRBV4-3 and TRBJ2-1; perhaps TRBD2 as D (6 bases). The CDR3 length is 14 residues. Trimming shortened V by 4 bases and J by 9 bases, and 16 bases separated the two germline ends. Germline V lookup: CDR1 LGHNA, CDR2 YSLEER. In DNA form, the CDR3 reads TGCGCCAGCAGCCTTCAAGAATGGGGAGGTGAGCAGTTCTTC. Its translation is CASSLQEWGGEQFF.